Sequencing of this TCR beta chain was carried out in a study of neoadjuvant anti-PD-1 for oral cavity cancer (TCRdb year 2021). The study in broad terms: Three to four biweekly doses of nivolumab at 3 mg/kg were mostly administered to patients before curative-intent surgical resection. For patients who did not progress, a fourth nivolumab dose was given around day 43, followed by definitive surgical resection on days 50-56. Under RECIST 1.1, a patient counted as a responder if showing complete response, partial response or stable disease, and as a non-responder if showing progression. The parent correlative cohort had 11 to 12 patients and a response rate of approximately 30%. Overall study outcomes, separate from this receptor: Only three patients per response group were included in the TCR analyses, and the authors called for validation in larger cohorts. Larger post-treatment sizes of preexisting intratumoral clones correlated with greater tumor shrinkage, suggesting expansion of preexisting clones contributed to response. Higher pretreatment blood TCRbeta clonality and lower post-treatment tumor TCRbeta clonality were correlated with higher pretreatment blood Treg/Th17 ratios.

A remark on this clone: Its antigen is currently not known. There are no base qualities to consult, and no much larger clone falls within one base.

The time point label on this specimen signifies: after neoadjuvant nivolumab, at surgical resection. Patients were newly diagnosed with stage II-IVA oral cavity squamous cell carcinoma and had received no prior systemic or radiation treatment. The cohort was made up of patients with locally advanced, HPV-negative oral cavity squamous cell carcinoma. Samples were obtained from a longitudinal correlative study of a single-arm phase II trial of neoadjuvant nivolumab in oral cavity squamous cell carcinoma. Subject-matched pre- and post-treatment PBMCs and tumors from three responders and three non-responders underwent genomic DNA-based TCRbeta sequencing. For tumor tissue, genomic DNA extraction relied on the Maxwell RSC DNA from Tissue kit. Measured from the cysteine to the phenylalanine, the CDR3 is 15 residues long. The retained sequence is limited to the CDR3, 45 bases, with the frame set at the first base. At the junction V is shortened by 4 bases and J by 1 base, with 11 bases in between. In the germline V gene, CDR1 corresponds to SNHLY and CDR2 to FYNNEI.

For survey sequencing of tumor libraries, mostly 4.8 ug of input genomic DNA was used, and two replicates were run per sample. Following the manufacturer's instructions, the team built TCRbeta libraries using the immunoSEQ hsTCRbeta kit. An Illumina NovaSeq 6000 S4 flow cell was used to sequence the final libraries, which had first been combined to 3 nM. The paper's data handling went like this. The immunoSEQ Analyzer handled quality control and preprocessing of the raw data. The analysis was restricted to productive rearrangements, with each unique CDR3 amino acid sequence defining a clonotype. Using the R package tcR, the researchers computed the Gini-Simpson index as their estimate of repertoire clonality. Student's t test was used to compare Gini indices, and Pearson correlation was used to assess associations with tumor size change. The source is immuneACCESS, and TCRdb retained only in-frame sequences with V and J called. Part of the clones is not carried over; for the studies checked, unresolved V genes explain less than half of this, and the remainder is unexplained. That table supplies the V and J calls and clone size; D and trimming were determined from the DNA. The sample yields some 40,000 clones; about 36% were counted once. The ten largest clones capture around 15% of the sample.

This sample comprised tumor tissue, obtained after nivolumab (anti-PD-1) treatment. The V gene is TRBV2 and the J gene is TRBJ1-5; the D gene identity is not certain. The clonotype was recovered from a person between 35 and 79 years old with oral cavity squamous cell carcinoma. The CDR3 loop reads CASSGRDLSNQPQHF. In nucleotide form, the sequence is TGTGCCAGCAGTGGACGTGATTTGAGCAATCAGCCCCAGCATTTT.